A single sample is the source of the 30 T cell receptor beta chains below, sequenced in a study of a mutant IDH1 vaccine in newly diagnosed glioma. Time point noted: week 5, during vaccination. Each dose delivered 300 ug of mutant IDH1 20-mer peptide subcutaneously with imiquimod. TCRdb keeps only in-frame clones here, not all; method: immunoSEQ multiplex PCR. The table lists about 51,000 clones, just under 80% of them singletons. These TCRs are of unknown antigen specificity. The material was PBMCs, obtained from a glioma patient whose treatment included an IDH1 peptide vaccine. These receptors were taken from a man aged 50 to 60 with glioma.

The chain links TRBV4-2 to TRBJ2-7; 9 bases are shared with TRBD1. The V segment lost 4 bases and the J segment 7 bases; nucleotides outside the gene matches: 14. This CDR3 contains 16 residues. Per germline, CDR1 LGHNA and CDR2 YNFKEQ. The CDR3 sequence is CASSLRAGTGKEEQYF. Here the CDR3 DNA reads TGTGCCAGCAGCCTTCGCGCTGGGACAGGGAAAGAAGAGCAGTACTTC.

In this sample, this clone turned up a few times. The chain joins TRBV27 to TRBJ2-7; 9 positions agree with TRBD1. This CDR3 has 12 amino acids. Per the germline V gene, CDR1 is MNHEY and CDR2 is SMNVEV (reference sequence). V gave up 5 bases and J gave up 12 bases; unmatched junction bases: 8. The CDR3 coding sequence is TGTGCCAGCAGTCTACAGGGGGCTACGATGTACTTC. It codes for CASSLQGATMYF.

V gene TRBV30 combines with J gene TRBJ2-5; a possible D gene is TRBD1 (6 bases). Trimming left V 2 bases short and J 0 bases short, with 13 bases between. CDR1 and CDR2 (germline): GTSNPN, SVGIG (reference sequence). The CDR3 runs to 15 residues. The CDR3 bases are TGTGCCTGGAGTCAGGGGCAGAGGTACCAAGAGACCCAGTACTTC. Amino acid sequence: CAWSQGQRYQETQYF.

The chain couples TRBV6-1 to TRBJ2-7; TRBD1 matches 8 bases. With 11 bases clipped from V and 1 base from J, the junction kept 7 bases outside the gene matches. CDR3 length: 13 amino acids. CDR1 MNHNS and CDR2 SASEGT come from the germline V gene. CDR3 protein: CAHRDRLSYEQYF. CDR3 DNA sequence: TGTGCCCACCGGGACAGGCTTTCCTACGAGCAGTACTTC.

CDR3 coding DNA: TGTGCCAGCAGTAGAGCAGGAATGCTTGGGGCCAACGTCCTGACTTTC. Protein sequence: CASSRAGMLGANVLTF. J is TRBJ2-6 and V is TRBV25-1; D not certain. Germline V gene lookup returns CDR1 MGHDK and CDR2 SYGVNS. The length of the CDR3 is 16 residues. Trimming cost V 5 bases and J 3 bases, with 14 bases left between them.

The V and J genes are TRBV19 and TRBJ2-7, with D tentatively TRBD1 or TRBD2 (5 bases each). V lost 3 bases and J 7 bases, leaving 16 bases between the germline ends. The CDR3 extends over 14 amino acids. Germline V gene lookup returns CDR1 LNHDA and CDR2 SQIVND (reference sequence). For the CDR3, the DNA is TGTGCCAGTAGTATGCTAAGGGGTCGCGGGGAGCAGTACTTC. Its translation is CASSMLRGRGEQYF.

This chain uses TRBV28 with TRBJ2-7; 7 nucleotides align to TRBD1. Losses at the gene ends were 2 bases for V and 0 bases for J; bases not matched to a gene: 10. The CDR3 has 17 residues. Germline V CDR1 and CDR2: MDHEN, SYDVKM. The DNA for the CDR3 is TGTGCCAGCAGTTTAGGGACAGCCAAGATGAGCTCCTACGAGCAGTACTTC. Translation gives CASSLGTAKMSSYEQYF.

The rearrangement uses TRBV10-2 and TRBJ1-1, with D possibly matching TRBD1 (5 bases). The CDR3 is 13 residues long. The germline V gene encodes CDR1 WSHSY and CDR2 SAAADI. V lost 4 bases to trimming and J lost 4 bases, with 10 bases between them. CDR3 nucleotide sequence: TGCGCCAGCAGTGGGATGGACACCACTGAAGCTTTCTTT. Protein: CASSGMDTTEAFF.

The rearrangement joins TRBV6-1 to TRBJ2-7, with D perhaps being TRBD1 or TRBD2 (5 bases each). Trimming pared 6 bases from V and 2 bases from J, leaving 14 bases between. The CDR3 is 14 residues long. CDR1 is MNHNS and CDR2 is SASEGT in the germline V gene. The chain's CDR3 is CASRGETPTYEQYF. CDR3 DNA: TGTGCCAGCAGAGGGGAGACACCTACCTACGAGCAGTACTTC.

The rearrangement links TRBV19 to TRBJ2-2; D is undetermined. CDR3 length: 15 residues. CDR1 and CDR2 (germline): LNHDA, SQIVND (reference sequence). Trimming removed 2 bases at V and 5 bases at J, with 12 bases between. The CDR3 coding sequence is TGTGCCAGTAGTATAAACTCCCCGGTTACCGGGGAGCTGTTTTTT. This gives the protein CASSINSPVTGELFF.

This chain uses TRBV4-1 with TRBJ2-5; D may be TRBD2 (6 bases). V was clipped by 1 base and J by 5 bases, with 11 bases between them. CDR3 length: 14 residues. Germline V gene sequence: CDR1 MGHRA, CDR2 YSYEKL. In DNA, the CDR3 is TGCGCCAGCAGCCAAGTCGGAGGGCTTGAGACCCAGTACTTC. Translating it yields CASSQVGGLETQYF.

This clone is labeled medium-sized. The chain is built from TRBV27 and TRBJ1-6, with 7 bases that match TRBD1. Germline lookup yields CDR1 MNHEY and CDR2 SMNVEV (reference sequence). Trimming took 0 bases from V and 8 from J; bases not matched to a gene: 7. The length of the CDR3 is 16 residues. CDR3 in amino acids: CASSLSMGQKYSPLHF. The CDR3 nucleotides are TGTGCCAGCAGTTTATCGATGGGACAGAAGTATTCACCCCTCCACTTT.

In its sample, this clone ranks as medium-sized. The junction departs from the called germline gene at one end, perhaps through a read error. This sequence joins TRBV19 and TRBJ2-7; tentatively, D is TRBD2 (6 bases). The germline CDR1 and CDR2 sequences are LNHDA and SQIVND (reference sequence). This CDR3 contains 13 residues. The CDR3: CASSLEEGNEQYF. CDR3 coding DNA: TGTGCCAGTAGTCTAGAGGAGGGAAACGAGCAGTACTTC.

The chain joins TRBV30 to TRBJ1-5; TRBD1 matches 7 bases. The CDR3 is 12 amino acids. V shed 5 bases, J shed 3 bases, and the junction held 1 base outside the gene matches. CDR1 is GTSNPN and CDR2 is SVGIG in the germline V gene (reference sequence). The CDR3 reads CAWDRDNQPQHF. For the CDR3, the DNA is TGTGCCTGGGACAGGGACAATCAGCCCCAGCATTTT.

This chain joins TRBV4-1 and TRBJ1-5, with TRBD1 as a possible D gene (5 bases). The CDR3 sequence is 17 residues long. Trimming shortened V by 2 bases and J by 0 bases, and 14 bases separated the two germline ends. Looked up from germline, CDR1 is MGHRA and CDR2 is YSYEKL. CDR3 sequence: CASSQSGRGGSNQPQHF. As DNA, the CDR3 is TGCGCCAGCAGCCAATCTGGGAGGGGCGGTAGCAATCAGCCCCAGCATTTT.

This clone was observed once. Here the CDR3 reads CASSLAGKVDEQYF. CDR3 coding DNA: TGTGCCAGCAGTTTGGCAGGGAAAGTCGACGAGCAGTACTTC. The genes are TRBV27 and TRBJ2-7; D is possibly TRBD1 (5 bases). V was clipped by 3 bases and J by 5 bases, with 14 bases between them. The CDR3 sequence is 14 residues long. Germline V gene data show CDR1 as MNHEY and CDR2 as SMNVEV (reference sequence).

V gene TRBV5-6 combines with J gene TRBJ2-5, with a weak D call TRBD1 (6 bases). Germline V gene data show CDR1 as SGHDT and CDR2 as YYEEEE. Trimming took 0 bases from V and 2 from J, leaving 11 bases between them. The CDR3 is 15 amino acids. The CDR3 loop is CASSLGGPGQETQYF. CDR3 sequence (DNA): TGTGCCAGCAGCTTGGGGGGGCCGGGGCAAGAGACCCAGTACTTC.

The gene calls are TRBV2 and TRBJ1-2, with TRBD1 identical over 7 bases. The CDR3 covers 17 residues. V dropped 6 bases and J dropped 4; count of bases not matched to a gene: 17. From germline, CDR1 is SNHLY and CDR2 FYNNEI. Here the CDR3 reads CASRPDRAPKGGYGYTF. CDR3 coding DNA: TGTGCCAGCAGACCTGACAGGGCTCCCAAGGGTGGCTATGGCTACACCTTC.

The chain links TRBV5-4 to TRBJ1-2; no clear D gene. There are 13 residues in the CDR3. Germline V gene data show CDR1 as SGHNT and CDR2 as YYREEE (reference sequence). Trimming cost V 0 bases and J 5 bases, with 8 bases left between them. The CDR3 region is CASSLESDYGYTF. The CDR3 DNA is TGTGCCAGCAGCTTGGAGTCGGATTATGGCTACACCTTC. The variable domain in full, completed from reference TRBV5-4 and TRBJ1-2, reads ETGVTQSPTHLIKTRGQQVTLRCSSQSGHNTVSWYQQALGQGPQFIFQYYREEENGRGNFPPRFSGLQFPNYSSELNVNALELDDSALYLCASSLESDYGYTFGSGTRLTVV.

V and J are TRBV28 and TRBJ2-1; 14 nucleotides agree with TRBD2. This CDR3 is built from 16 residues. Germline values: CDR1 MDHEN, CDR2 SYDVKM. J lost 4 bases, V lost 4 bases, and 3 bases had no gene match. For the CDR3, the DNA is TGTGCCAGCAGTTATAGGACTAGCGGGGGGTACAATGAGCAGTTCTTC. Translation: CASSYRTSGGYNEQFF.

This clone was seen a handful of times. This rearrangement joins TRBV7-9 to TRBJ1-5; weak D call: TRBD1 (5 bases). Per the germline V gene, CDR1 is SEHNR and CDR2 is FQNEAQ (reference sequence). CDR3 length equals 14 residues. V was clipped by 8 bases and J by 1 base, with 12 bases between them. CDR3 nucleotide sequence: TGTGCCAGCGGGGCTGCTGCAAGCAATCAGCCCCAGCATTTT. This sequence encodes CASGAAASNQPQHF.

The chain carries TRBV19 and TRBJ1-3; possible D gene TRBD1, 6 bases. The CDR3 is made up of 15 amino acids. CDR1 and CDR2 from the germline V gene are LNHDA and SQIVND (reference sequence). V lost 6 bases, J lost 0 bases, and 12 bases lay in between. CDR3 nucleotide sequence: TGTGCCAGTAGGAAGGACAGAAGCTCTGGAAACACCATATATTTT. Protein: CASRKDRSSGNTIYF.

The rearrangement joins TRBV7-9 to TRBJ2-1; 8 nucleotides align to TRBD1. Germline CDR1 and CDR2: SEHNR and FQNEAQ (reference sequence). The CDR3 is made up of 15 amino acids. After removal of 6 bases from V and 6 bases from J, the junction contained 10 bases not matched to a gene. The CDR3 DNA sequence: TGTGCCAGCAGACCCGGGACAGGAAGATTCAATGAGCAGTTCTTC. Translation: CASRPGTGRFNEQFF.

This chain links TRBV19 with TRBJ1-6, with a tentative D call TRBD1 (6 bases). This CDR3 has 14 amino acids. Trimming removed 10 bases from V and 2 bases from J, with 12 bases in between. Germline V lookup: CDR1 LNHDA, CDR2 SQIVND (reference sequence). Written as DNA, the CDR3 is TGTGCCACAGGGGACTCACCCTATAATTCACCCCTCCACTTT. Amino acids: CATGDSPYNSPLHF.

The chain joins TRBV2 to TRBJ1-5; D is ambiguous. Trimming stripped 8 bases from V and 2 bases from J, with 10 bases between. Germline lookup yields CDR1 SNHLY and CDR2 FYNNEI. The CDR3 extends over 13 amino acids. DNA for the CDR3: TGTGCCAGCGGCGAGGAAGGCAATCAGCCCCAGCATTTT. This translates into CASGEEGNQPQHF.

The chain joins TRBV10-3 to TRBJ2-7; D perhaps matches TRBD1 (6 bases). Trimming shortened V by 5 bases and J by 3 bases, and 8 bases separated the two germline ends. The CDR3 has 12 residues. Germline CDR1 and CDR2: ENHRY and SYGVKD. The CDR3 protein is CAISQDSYEQYF. The CDR3 DNA reads as TGTGCCATCAGTCAGGACAGCTACGAGCAGTACTTC.

This clone came up once. CDR3 sequence: CASTIDKDYGYTF. In DNA, the CDR3 is TGTGCCAGTACCATTGACAAGGATTATGGCTACACCTTC. The rearrangement uses TRBV19 and TRBJ1-2; D ambiguous. The CDR3 runs 13 residues. Germline V CDR1 and CDR2: LNHDA, SQIVND (reference sequence). The V end lost 7 bases, the J end lost 5 bases, and 14 bases lay between the germline ends.

V gene TRBV2 combines with J gene TRBJ1-4; D remains unclear. Looked up from germline, CDR1 is SNHLY and CDR2 is FYNNEI. There are 14 residues in the CDR3. Trimming shortened V by 3 bases and J by 8 bases, and 13 bases separated the two germline ends. The CDR3 bases are TGTGCCAGCAGTGAGGAGACGGCAAGGGAAAAACTGTTTTTT. Protein product: CASSEETAREKLFF.

Only a few counts were recorded for this clone. CDR3 protein: CASSLGDLHGNEQFF. CDR3 nucleotides: TGTGCCAGCTCCCTCGGGGACCTACACGGAAATGAGCAGTTCTTC. The genes are TRBV2 and TRBJ2-1; D may match TRBD1 or TRBD2 (5 bases each). The V gene's germline CDR1 is SNHLY and CDR2 FYNNEI. The CDR3 loop spans 15 amino acids. Trimming took off 8 bases at V and 7 bases at J, with 21 bases between the two ends.

The chain joins TRBV9 to TRBJ1-5, with D perhaps TRBD1 (6 bases). The CDR3 spans 14 residues. Germline assignment: CDR1 SGDLS and CDR2 YYNGEE. Trimming shortened V by 4 bases and J by 3 bases, and 11 bases separated the two germline ends. CDR3 region: CASSLRDNNQPQHF. In nucleotides, the CDR3 is TGTGCCAGCAGCCTCCGGGACAACAATCAGCCCCAGCATTTT. Combining the CDR3 with reference TRBV9 and TRBJ1-5 gives the whole variable domain DSGVTQTPKHLITATGQRVTLRCSPRSGDLSVYWYQQSLDQGLQFLIQYYNGEERAKGNILERFSAQQFPDLHSELNLSSLELGDSALYFCASSLRDNNQPQHFGDGTRLSIL.